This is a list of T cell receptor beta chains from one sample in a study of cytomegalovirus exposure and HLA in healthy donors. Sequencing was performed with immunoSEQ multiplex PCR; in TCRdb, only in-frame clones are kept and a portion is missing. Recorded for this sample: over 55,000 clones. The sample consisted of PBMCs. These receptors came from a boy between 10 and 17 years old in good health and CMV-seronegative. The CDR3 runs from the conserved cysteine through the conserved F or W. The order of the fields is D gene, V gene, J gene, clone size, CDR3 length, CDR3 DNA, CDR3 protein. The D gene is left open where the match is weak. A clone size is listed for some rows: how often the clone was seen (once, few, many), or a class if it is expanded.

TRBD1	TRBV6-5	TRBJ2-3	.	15	TGTGCCAGCAGTGCCCGACAGGGGGCAAAAGATACGCAGTATTTT	CASSARQGAKDTQYF
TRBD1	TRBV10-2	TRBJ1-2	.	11	TGCGCCAGCGGACAGGGAGAGGGCTACACCTTC	CASGQGEGYTF
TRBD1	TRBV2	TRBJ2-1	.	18	TGTGCCAGCAGTGAAGGGGCTAGCGGACAGGGGGCCTACAATGAGCAGTTCTTC	CASSEGASGQGAYNEQFF
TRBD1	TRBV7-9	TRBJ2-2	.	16	TGTGCCAGCAGCCCTAAGGCAGGGGGCCCGGACGGGGAGCTGTTTTTT	CASSPKAGGPDGELFF
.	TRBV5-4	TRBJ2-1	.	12	TGTGCCAGCAGCCCAGGGCTCAATGAGCAGTTCTTC	CASSPGLNEQFF
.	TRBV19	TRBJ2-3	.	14	TGTGCCAGTAGTTATCTAGCGAGCACAGATACGCAGTATTTT	CASSYLASTDTQYF
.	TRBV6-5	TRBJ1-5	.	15	TGTGCCAGCAGTTACGATGGTCAGGGTTATCAGCCCCAGCATTTT	CASSYDGQGYQPQHF
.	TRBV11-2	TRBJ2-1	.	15	TGTGCCAGCAGCTCCGGGACATATAGTAACAATGAGCAGTTCTTC	CASSSGTYSNNEQFF
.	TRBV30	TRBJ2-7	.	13	TGTGCCTGGAAGCGTGGCCAATCCTACGAGCAGTACTTC	CAWKRGQSYEQYF
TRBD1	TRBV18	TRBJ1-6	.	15	TGTGCCAGCTCCCGGACAGGGGGTGATAATTCACCCCTCCACTTT	CASSRTGGDNSPLHF
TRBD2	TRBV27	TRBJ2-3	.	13	TGTGCCAGCAGTCCCGGGACTACCGATACGCAGTATTTT	CASSPGTTDTQYF
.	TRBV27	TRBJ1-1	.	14	TGTGCCAGCCAAGGTCCGGGGGTGAACACTGAAGCTTTCTTT	CASQGPGVNTEAFF
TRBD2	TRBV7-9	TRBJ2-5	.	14	TGTGCCAGCACCCGGGGGGGCCCTCAAGAGACCCAGTACTTC	CASTRGGPQETQYF
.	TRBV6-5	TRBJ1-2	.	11	TGTGCCAGCGGGGTAGAGCGGGGCTACACCTTC	CASGVERGYTF
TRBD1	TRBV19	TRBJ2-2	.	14	TGTGCCAGCACCGAGGGACAGGGGGGCGGGGAGCTGTTTTTT	CASTEGQGGGELFF
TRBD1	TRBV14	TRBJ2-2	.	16	TGTGCCAGCAGCCAAAGGGACAGGAGGGACGCCGGGGAGCTGTTTTTT	CASSQRDRRDAGELFF
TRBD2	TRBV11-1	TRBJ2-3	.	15	TGTGCCAGCAGCCCGGGACTAGCGGAGCGGAGTACGCAGTATTTT	CASSPGLAERSTQYF
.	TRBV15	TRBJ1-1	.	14	TGTGCCACCTCGACCGGGACAATGAACACTGAAGCTTTCTTT	CATSTGTMNTEAFF
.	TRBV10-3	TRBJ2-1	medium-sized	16	TGTGCCATCAGTGAGCACCATCCGAGCTCCTACAATGAGCAGTTCTTC	CAISEHHPSSYNEQFF
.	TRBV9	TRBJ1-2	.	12	TGTGCCAGCAGCGCTGGGGAGGGGGGCTACACCTTC	CASSAGEGGYTF
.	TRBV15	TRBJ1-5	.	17	TGTGCCACCAGCAGAGATCGGGGCGGGGATAGCAATCAGCCCCAGCATTTT	CATSRDRGGDSNQPQHF
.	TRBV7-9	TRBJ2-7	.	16	TGTGCCAGCAGCCAGGCGCAGGGGTTGGGGGCTAGCGAGCAGTACTTC	CASSQAQGLGASEQYF
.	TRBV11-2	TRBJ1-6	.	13	TGTGCCAGCAGCTTAGAACAGAATTCACCCCTCCACTTT	CASSLEQNSPLHF
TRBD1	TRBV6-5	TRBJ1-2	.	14	TGTGCCAGCAGTTACCCGGGACAGGGCTATGGCTACACCTTC	CASSYPGQGYGYTF
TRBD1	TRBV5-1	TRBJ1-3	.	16	TGCGCCAGCAGCGGGTCAGGGGGCGCGGTTGGAAACACCATATATTTT	CASSGSGGAVGNTIYF
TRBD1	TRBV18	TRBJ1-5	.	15	TGTGCCAGCTCCCCAGGGGGGGCGAGCAATCAGCCCCAGCATTTT	CASSPGGASNQPQHF
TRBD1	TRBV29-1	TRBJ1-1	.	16	TGCAGCGTTGAAGGCCCTCGGGACAGGGGAGGTACTGAAGCTTTCTTT	CSVEGPRDRGGTEAFF
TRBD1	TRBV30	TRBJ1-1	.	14	TGTGCCTGGAGACAATCCGGGACAGGGCCTGAAGCTTTCTTT	CAWRQSGTGPEAFF
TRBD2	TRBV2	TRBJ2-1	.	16	TGTGCCAGCAGGCCCCCCTCGGGGGGCTCCTACAATGAGCAGTTCTTC	CASRPPSGGSYNEQFF
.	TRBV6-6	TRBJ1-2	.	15	TGTGCCAGCAGGTCTTGGGACACGTCAGGTTATGGCTACACCTTC	CASRSWDTSGYGYTF
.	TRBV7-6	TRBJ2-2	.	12	TGTGCCAGCAGTCGGGACACCGGGGAGCTGTTTTTT	CASSRDTGELFF
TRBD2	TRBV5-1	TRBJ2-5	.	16	TGCGCCAGCAGCTTGGGGGGTATAGCGGGGGAAGAGACCCAGTACTTC	CASSLGGIAGEETQYF
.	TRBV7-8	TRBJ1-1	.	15	TGTGCCAGCAGCTCAATTCCCGGGGGGAACACTGAAGCTTTCTTT	CASSSIPGGNTEAFF
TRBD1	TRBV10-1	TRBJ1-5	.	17	TGCGCCAGCACCCTTGACAGGGGAGGCGATAGCAATCAGCCCCAGCATTTT	CASTLDRGGDSNQPQHF
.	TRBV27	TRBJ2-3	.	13	TGTGCCAGCGGATTCGCTAGCTCAGATACGCAGTATTTT	CASGFASSDTQYF
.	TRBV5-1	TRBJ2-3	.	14	TGCGCCAGCAGCGGGGGCAGATTCACAGATACGCAGTATTTT	CASSGGRFTDTQYF
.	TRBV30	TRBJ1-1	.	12	TGTGCCTGGAGTGTTGGAGACACTGAAGCTTTCTTT	CAWSVGDTEAFF
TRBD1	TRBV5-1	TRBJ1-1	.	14	TGCGCCAGCAGCTTGGAGGGACAGCAAGGGGAAGCTTTCTTT	CASSLEGQQGEAFF
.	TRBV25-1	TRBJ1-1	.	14	TGTGCCAGCAGTGACGGAGGGGTTGACACTGAAGATTTCTTT	CASSDGGVDTEDFF
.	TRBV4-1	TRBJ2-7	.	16	TGCGCCAGCAGCCAAGACGAGATGCGAAGCTCCTACGAGCAGTACTTC	CASSQDEMRSSYEQYF
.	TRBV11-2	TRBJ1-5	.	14	TGTGCCAGCAGCTTGGGGGGCGGGGGTCAGCCCCAGCATTTT	CASSLGGGGQPQHF
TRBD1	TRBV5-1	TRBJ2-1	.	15	TGCGCCAGCAGCTTGAGGGACAGCAGAATAAATGAGCAGTTCTTC	CASSLRDSRINEQFF
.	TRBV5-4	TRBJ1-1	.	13	TGTGCCAGCAGCGTACTTATGAACACTGAAGCTTTCTTT	CASSVLMNTEAFF
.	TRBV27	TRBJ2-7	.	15	TGTGCCAGCAGTCTACGGACTGGCGGGGTCTACGAGCAGTACTTC	CASSLRTGGVYEQYF
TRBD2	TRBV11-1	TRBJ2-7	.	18	TGTGCCAGCAGCGGGACTAGCGGGAGGCCACAATCACGCTACGAGCAGTACTTC	CASSGTSGRPQSRYEQYF
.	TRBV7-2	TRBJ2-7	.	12	TGTGCCAGCAGCCTGTCTCTAAACGAGCAGTACTTC	CASSLSLNEQYF
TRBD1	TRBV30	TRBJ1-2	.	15	TGTGCCTGGAGGGGGACAGGGCAAATCCCTTATGGCTACACCTTC	CAWRGTGQIPYGYTF
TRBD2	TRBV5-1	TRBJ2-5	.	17	TGCGCCAGCAGCTTGGGGACTAGCGGGGTAGTACAAGAGACCCAGTACTTC	CASSLGTSGVVQETQYF
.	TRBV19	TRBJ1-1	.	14	TGTGCCAGTAGTATTGTAACAGCCAACACTGAAGCTTTCTTT	CASSIVTANTEAFF
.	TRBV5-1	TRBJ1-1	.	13	TGCGCCAGCAGCTTGTTGGACTCTCCTGAAGCTTTCTTT	CASSLLDSPEAFF
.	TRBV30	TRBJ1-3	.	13	TGTGCCTGGAGGAGGCTCTCTGGAAACACCATATATTTT	CAWRRLSGNTIYF
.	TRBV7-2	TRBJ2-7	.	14	TGTGCCAGCAGCTTAGGCAGGGGGGCCTACGAGCAGTACTTC	CASSLGRGAYEQYF
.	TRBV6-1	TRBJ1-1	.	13	TGTGCCAGCAGTGGTACAGGTACCGATGATGGGAACTTT	CASSGTGTDDGNF
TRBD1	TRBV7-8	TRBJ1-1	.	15	TGTGCCAGCAGCGAAGGACAGGGCATGAACACTGAAGCTTTCTTT	CASSEGQGMNTEAFF
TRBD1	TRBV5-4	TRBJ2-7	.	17	TGTGCCAGCAGCTTAAGACTCCGGGACAGGGGGAAGTACGAGCAGTACTTC	CASSLRLRDRGKYEQYF
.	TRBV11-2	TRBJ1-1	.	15	TGTGCCAGCAGCCCACAACAGGTTATGAACACTGAAGCTTTCTTT	CASSPQQVMNTEAFF
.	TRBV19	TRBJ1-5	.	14	TGTGCCAGTAGTATCGGTCCGGGGAATCAGCCCCAGCATTTT	CASSIGPGNQPQHF
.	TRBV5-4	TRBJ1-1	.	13	TGTGCCAGCAGCTCCACAGAGAACACTGAAGCTTTCTTT	CASSSTENTEAFF
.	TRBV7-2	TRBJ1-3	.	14	TGTGCCAGCAGCCGTGAGGCCTCTGGAAACACCATATATTTT	CASSREASGNTIYF
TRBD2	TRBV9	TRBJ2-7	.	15	TGTGCCAGCAGCGTATCAGCGGGAGTTTTCTACGAGCAGTACTTC	CASSVSAGVFYEQYF